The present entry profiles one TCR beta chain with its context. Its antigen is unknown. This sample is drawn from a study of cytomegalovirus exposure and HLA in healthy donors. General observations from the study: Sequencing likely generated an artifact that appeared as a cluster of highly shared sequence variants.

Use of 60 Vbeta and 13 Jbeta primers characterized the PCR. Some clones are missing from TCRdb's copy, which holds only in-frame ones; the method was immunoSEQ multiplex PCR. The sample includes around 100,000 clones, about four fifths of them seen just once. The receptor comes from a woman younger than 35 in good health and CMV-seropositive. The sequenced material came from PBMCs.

The CDR3 coding sequence is TGCGCCAGCAGTGAGCGGGGTTTGAACACTGAAGCTTTCTTT. This sequence encodes CASSERGLNTEAFF. The V gene is TRBV10-2, the J gene TRBJ1-1; D call uncertain. The germline V gene encodes CDR1 WSHSY and CDR2 SAAADI. V was trimmed by 2 bases and J by 0 bases, leaving 7 bases between them. There are 14 residues in the CDR3.